This TCR beta chain is drawn from a study of T cell responses to AZD1222 COVID-19 vaccine. General study points: With dominance at 160-218 and 743-854, vaccine-associated CD4 TCRs spanned spike. Donors skewed white British and female; clonal diversity was possibly underestimated. The number of AZD1222 recipients seropositive at baseline was only five or six. As reported, nearly half of all spike-specific TCRs target variant regions that are unmutated.

This clone was seen repeatedly, ten times or more. What it recognizes is unknown. Only in-frame clones appear in the TCRdb table, and some are missing; sequencing was by immunoSEQ multiplex PCR. The sample contains 200,000 or so clones, 85% to 95% of which appear only once. Germline assignment: CDR1 SNHLY and CDR2 FYNNEI. CDR3 length equals 14 residues. With 8 bases removed from V and 8 bases from J, the gap between germline ends came to 18 bases. The V call is TRBV2, the J call TRBJ1-4; tentatively, D is TRBD1 (5 bases). Here the sequenced sample was peripheral blood, taken 28 days after the second AZD1222 dose. The receptor comes from an adult who received the AZD1222 COVID-19 vaccine. The CDR3 nucleotides are TGTGCCAGCCTCCCGCGGGGCCCGAAAGAAAAACTGTTTTTT. Translating it yields CASLPRGPKEKLFF. Full variable domain (remainder filled in from reference TRBV2 and TRBJ1-4): EPEVTQTPSHQVTQMGQEVILRCVPISNHLYFYWYRQILGQKVEFLVSFYNNEISEKSEIFDDQFSVERPDGSNFTLKIRSTKLEDSAMYFCASLPRGPKEKLFFGSGTQLSVL.